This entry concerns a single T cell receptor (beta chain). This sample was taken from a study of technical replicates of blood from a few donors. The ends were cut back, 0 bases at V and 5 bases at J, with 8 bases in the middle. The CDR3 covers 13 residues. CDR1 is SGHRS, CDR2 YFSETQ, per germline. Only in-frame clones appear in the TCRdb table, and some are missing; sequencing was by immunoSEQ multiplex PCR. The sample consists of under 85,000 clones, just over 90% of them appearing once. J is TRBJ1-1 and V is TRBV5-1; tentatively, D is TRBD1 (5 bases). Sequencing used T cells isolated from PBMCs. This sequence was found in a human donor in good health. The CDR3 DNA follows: TGCGCCAGCAGCTTGGTCGCAGGGACTGAAGCTTTCTTT. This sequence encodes CASSLVAGTEAFF.